The TCR beta chain under discussion was sequenced for a study of control samples from healthy donors and cancer patients. Repertoires were generated with immunoSEQ multiplex PCR, while TCRdb's copy carries only in-frame clones and drops some. The table includes over 150,000 clones, 96% detected once. The CDR3 has 16 residues. J was trimmed by 2 bases and V by 5 bases; bases with no gene match: 10. Germline CDR1 and CDR2: SGHTA and FQGNSA. What was sequenced was blood. The chain uses TRBV7-2 and TRBJ2-3, with 7 bases aligning to TRBD2. This clonotype was obtained from a woman in her thirties in good health. The CDR3, as DNA: TGTGCCAGCAGCGTCACTAGCGCCAGCTCCACAGATACGCAGTATTTT. Translating it yields CASSVTSASSTDTQYF.